This TCR beta chain originates from a study of cytomegalovirus exposure and HLA in healthy donors. 13 Jbeta primers and 60 Vbeta primers were used for the PCR. Assay used: immunoSEQ multiplex PCR; TCRdb lists only in-frame clones, some missing. The table has more than 90,000 clones, around 70% seen once. The CDR3 length is 14 residues. The V and J ends lost 9 bases and 4 bases, in that order; junction bases with no gene match: 8. The V gene's germline CDR1 is MNHEY and CDR2 SVGAGI. The genes are TRBV6-5 and TRBJ2-1; 8 bases are shared with TRBD2. The TCR sequence derives from a man aged 30 to 39 in good health and CMV-seropositive. Sequencing input: PBMCs. In DNA, the CDR3 is TGTGCCAGTAGAAGCGGGGGAGGGTACAATGAGCAGTTCTTC. Residues: CASRSGGGYNEQFF.